This TCR beta chain was recovered during a study of shared clonotypes between healthy human individuals. The germline CDR1 and CDR2 sequences are MDHEN and SYDVKM. Unmatched junction bases numbered 6, after V lost 3 bases and J lost 8 bases. The CDR3 loop spans 14 amino acids. Profiled with immunoSEQ multiplex PCR; TCRdb holds only in-frame clones, not every one. Seen here are 1.5 million to 2.5 million clones, less than 95% observed once, and the top ten hold approximately 1%. The naive CD8 subset, CD45RO-negative cells positively selected for CCR7, excluded terminally differentiated effector memory CD45RA+ cells.

The chain employs TRBV28 and TRBJ2-1, with TRBD2 identical over 8 bases. Sequences were obtained from naive CD8+ T cells sorted from blood. This receptor was identified in a man younger than 35 in good health. The DNA of the CDR3 is TGTGCCAGCAGTTTTCCCGGGGGGGCCGATGAGCAGTTCTTC. Its translation is CASSFPGGADEQFF.